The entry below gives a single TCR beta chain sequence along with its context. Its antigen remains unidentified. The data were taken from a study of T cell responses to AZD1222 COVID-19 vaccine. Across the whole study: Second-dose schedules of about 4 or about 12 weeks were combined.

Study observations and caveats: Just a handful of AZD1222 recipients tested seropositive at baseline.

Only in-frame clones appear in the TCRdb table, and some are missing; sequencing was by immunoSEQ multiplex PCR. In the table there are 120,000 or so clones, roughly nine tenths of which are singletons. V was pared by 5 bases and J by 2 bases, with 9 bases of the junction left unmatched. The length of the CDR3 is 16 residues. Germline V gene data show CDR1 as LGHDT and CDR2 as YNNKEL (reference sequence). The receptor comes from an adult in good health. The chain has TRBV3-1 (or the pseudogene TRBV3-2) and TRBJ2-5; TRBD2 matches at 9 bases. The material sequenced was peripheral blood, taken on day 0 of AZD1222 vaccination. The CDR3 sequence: CASSSTSGPSQETQYF. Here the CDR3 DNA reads TGTGCCAGCAGCTCGACTAGCGGTCCTTCTCAAGAGACCCAGTACTTC.